This TCR beta chain was observed in a study of cytomegalovirus exposure and HLA in healthy donors. Per germline, CDR1 SGDLS and CDR2 YYNGEE. This CDR3 comprises 15 residues. With V trimmed by 0 bases and J by 3 bases, 6 bases remained unmatched. The donors formed part of the 120-subject validation cohort, distinct from the approximately 640-subject first cohort. The assay was immunoSEQ multiplex PCR, and TCRdb's table has in-frame clones only and misses some. In the table there are over 75,000 clones, 85% of which are singletons. This chain connects TRBV9 to TRBJ2-7, with TRBD2 matching 7 bases. Sequencing was carried out using PBMCs. The origin of this receptor is a young man in good health and CMV-seropositive. The CDR3 is CASSVGSGKDYEQYF. The CDR3 coding sequence is TGTGCCAGCAGCGTAGGAAGCGGGAAGGACTACGAGCAGTACTTC.